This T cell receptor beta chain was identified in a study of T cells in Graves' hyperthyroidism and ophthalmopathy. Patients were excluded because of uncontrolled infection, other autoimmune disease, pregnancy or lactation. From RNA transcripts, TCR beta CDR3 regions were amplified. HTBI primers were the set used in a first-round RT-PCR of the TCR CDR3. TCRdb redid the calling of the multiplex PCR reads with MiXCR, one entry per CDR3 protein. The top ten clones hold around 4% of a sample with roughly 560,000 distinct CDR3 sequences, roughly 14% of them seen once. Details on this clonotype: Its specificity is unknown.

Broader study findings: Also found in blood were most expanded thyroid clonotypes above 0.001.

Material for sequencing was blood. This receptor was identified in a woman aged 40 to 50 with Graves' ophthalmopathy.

The DNA for the CDR3 is TGTGCCAGCAGTATCGGGACTAGCGGGAGAATCTACGAGCAGTACTTC. It specifies CASSIGTSGRIYEQYF. The J gene is TRBJ2-7, the V gene TRBV11-2; 14 bases match TRBD2. CDR3 length: 16 amino acids. Germline CDR1 reads SGHAT; CDR2 reads FQNNGV. Unmatched junction bases numbered 7, after V lost 6 bases and J lost 3 bases.